The sequence of this T cell receptor (beta chain) was determined in a study of blood T cell repertoires in COVID-19. Study-level information: Sources were T cells, B-cell-depleted T cells, or PBMCs; the material itself was cDNA or gDNA.

Per germline, CDR1 SGHKS and CDR2 YYEKEE (reference sequence). This CDR3 has 13 amino acids. V was cut by 4 bases and J by 7 bases, with 15 bases left in between. Original data processing: For nucleated cells, counts were estimated from reference gene primer amplification. The method was immunoSEQ multiplex PCR; TCRdb's version includes in-frame clones alone and lacks a portion of them. For V, J and clone size, that table is used; D and trimming come from the DNA. The sample carries roughly 74,000 clones, about 86% recorded once. The clonotype was recovered from a woman of 80 years or more with active or convalescent COVID-19. Sequenced input: peripheral blood. The V and J genes are TRBV5-5 and TRBJ2-7, with TRBD1 as a possible D gene (6 bases). The CDR3 region has the DNA TGTGCCAGCAGCAACGACCCACAGGGAGAGCAGTACTTC. Protein sequence: CASSNDPQGEQYF. The full variable domain, rest sourced from reference TRBV5-5 and TRBJ2-7, is DAGVTQSPTHLIKTRGQQVTLRCSPISGHKSVSWYQQVLGQGPQFIFQYYEKEERGRGNFPDRFSARQFPNYSSELNVNALLLGDSALYLCASSNDPQGEQYFGPGTRLTVT.